A selection of T cell receptor beta chains follows, all from one sample in a study of T cell responses to AZD1222 COVID-19 vaccine. Assay used: immunoSEQ multiplex PCR; TCRdb lists only in-frame clones, some missing. The data hold approximately 110,000 clones, with approximately 85% observed a single time. The sample here was peripheral blood, taken on day 0 of MenACWY control vaccination. The receptors were sampled from an adult in good health. Each CDR3 is given without its conserved first and last residue. D genes are given only for firm matches. Where a row states a size, it is once, few, many or the class of an expanded clone; other rows omit it.

clone_size,v_call,d_call,cdr3_aa
NA,TRBV5-4,NA,ASSQQETQY
few,TRBV6-5,TRBD1,ASSLWDSYGYT
NA,TRBV9,NA,ASSVGSGTGFYNEQF
NA,TRBV19,TRBD1,ATNRAGTGEAITGELF
NA,TRBV7-3,NA,ASSLGPGGGSGQY
NA,TRBV2,NA,ASSVSRDTEAF
NA,TRBV12-3/TRBV12-4,NA,ASSQPWGYT
once,TRBV28,NA,ASSINPTVRGNQPQH
NA,TRBV6-5,NA,ASSSSLGRGTDTQY
NA,TRBV4-3,TRBD1,ASSRTGQGHETQY
NA,TRBV5-5,TRBD2,ASSLRGGSPQETQY
NA,TRBV7-3,NA,ASSLNRGEGGYT
NA,TRBV28,TRBD1,ASSTPDRGDGNYGYT
few,TRBV9,TRBD1,ASCQGATGELF
NA,TRBV5-1,TRBD2,ASSLVGGPGANVLT
NA,TRBV6-2/TRBV6-3,NA,ASSYGYFGSSYEQY
NA,TRBV27,NA,ATRFGETQY
NA,TRBV4-3,NA,ASSQMGQGVSEQY
NA,TRBV5-8,NA,ASSLAGRAAYTRNEQF
NA,TRBV5-6,NA,ASSLVPFFSAGELF
NA,TRBV19,NA,ASSIRTLGPQH
NA,TRBV4-3,NA,ASSQDRARGADTQY
NA,TRBV5-1,NA,ASSLPRDPGNTIY
NA,TRBV10-3,TRBD2,AISESQGLAGVGEQY
NA,TRBV10-3,NA,AISGSPGQGTDTQY
once,TRBV24-1,TRBD1,ATSDGFGQGYSYEQY
NA,TRBV28,NA,ASSLSTDNYGYT
NA,TRBV5-6,TRBD1,ASSLQGTGMGGYT
NA,TRBV6-2/TRBV6-3,TRBD1,ASSPPGQGAYEQY
NA,TRBV6-1,TRBD1,ASSEAFLGQSNQPQH
NA,TRBV6-1,NA,ASSEVGLGTEAF
once,TRBV7-2,NA,ASSSQPQGFAEAF
NA,TRBV28,NA,ASSLPGRRQKINQPQH
NA,TRBV30,NA,AWTPFGQEDGYT
NA,TRBV29-1,TRBD2,SVGAGTSGSYSYNEQF
once,TRBV28,NA,ASSLSGNNEKLF